Each of the 20 T cell receptor beta chains below was sequenced from the same sample in a study of T-cell memory formation after mild COVID-19. MiXCR was run by TCRdb on the 5' RACE reads, yielding one entry per CDR3 protein. The repertoire includes 40,000 to 45,000 distinct CDR3 sequences, more than 7% of them detected once, and 1.4% sits in the top ten. Material for sequencing was PBMCs or a T cell subset sorted from them (not recorded which). These receptors were collected from a man between 18 and 29 years old who had mild COVID-19 (a few samples of this study predate the infection). Cell type and time point are not known.

The chain uses TRBV9 and TRBJ2-3; TRBD2 might be the D (5 bases). This CDR3 contains 12 residues. Trimming cost V 7 bases and J 2 bases, with 8 bases left between them. Germline CDR1 and CDR2: SGDLS and YYNGEE. Here the CDR3 reads CASGLHTDTQYF. The CDR3 bases are TGTGCCAGCGGACTCCACACAGATACGCAGTATTTT.

This clonotype appeared many times. This rearrangement joins TRBV5-1 to TRBJ2-1, with D possibly TRBD1 on 5 matching bases. Germline values: CDR1 SGHRS, CDR2 YFSETQ. There are 14 residues in the CDR3. Trimming took 4 bases from V and 5 from J, leaving 13 bases between them. Here the CDR3 DNA reads TGCGCCAGCAGCGTGTGGACACGAAACAATGAGCAGTTCTTC. It translates to CASSVWTRNNEQFF.

This clonotype is labeled medium-sized. The chain has TRBV5-1 and TRBJ2-3; no definite D call. The germline V and J ends were trimmed by 4 bases and 0 bases, with 12 bases remaining between them. Looked up from germline, CDR1 is SGHRS and CDR2 is YFSETQ. The CDR3 is 15 amino acids. CDR3 DNA sequence: TGCGCCAGCAGCCTCGAGCGCACCAGCACAGATACGCAGTATTTT. It specifies CASSLERTSTDTQYF.

The chain employs TRBV5-1 and TRBJ2-1; the match to TRBD2 covers 9 bases. The CDR3 loop spans 14 amino acids. Germline V lookup: CDR1 SGHRS, CDR2 YFSETQ. V shed 2 bases, J shed 9 bases, and the junction held 6 bases outside the gene matches. This chain's CDR3 is CASSLAGGESEQFF. The CDR3 nucleotides are TGCGCCAGCAGCTTAGCGGGGGGTGAGAGTGAGCAGTTCTTC.

The chain uses TRBV7-6 and TRBJ2-5; 10 nucleotides line up with TRBD2. The CDR3 has 13 amino acids. Unmatched junction bases numbered 1, after V lost 2 bases and J lost 7 bases. CDR1 is SGHVS and CDR2 is FNYEAQ in the germline V gene. The CDR3 reads CASSLLAGATQYF. The CDR3 coding sequence is TGTGCCAGCAGCTTACTAGCGGGGGCGACCCAGTACTTC. Variable domain in full (rest from reference TRBV7-6 and TRBJ2-5): GAGVSQSPRYKVTKRGQDVALRCDPISGHVSLYWYRQALGQGPEFLTYFNYEAQQDKSGLPNDRFSAERPEGSISTLTIQRTEQRDSAMYRCASSLLAGATQYFGPGTRLLVL.

This clonotype was seen more than once but under ten times. The rearrangement links TRBV2 to TRBJ2-1; 11 bases are shared with TRBD2. With V trimmed by 6 bases and J by 6 bases, 4 bases remained unmatched. Germline V CDR1 and CDR2: SNHLY, FYNNEI. The CDR3 contains 14 residues. The CDR3 spells CASRGTSGFNEQFF. Here the CDR3 DNA reads TGTGCCAGCAGGGGGACTAGCGGCTTCAATGAGCAGTTCTTC.

This clonotype was counted between two and nine times. The V gene is TRBV6-1, the J gene TRBJ2-3; D call uncertain. The CDR3 sequence is 14 residues long. V was trimmed by 7 bases and J by 2 bases, leaving 13 bases between them. CDR1 is MNHNS and CDR2 is SASEGT in the germline V gene. CDR3 coding DNA: TGTGCCAGCACCGTCTGGAGTTTCACAGATACGCAGTATTTT. This gives the protein CASTVWSFTDTQYF.

The chain recombines TRBV7-2 with TRBJ2-4; D is perhaps TRBD1 (5 bases). This CDR3 is built from 18 residues. Germline V gene data show CDR1 as SGHTA and CDR2 as FQGNSA. V was trimmed by 5 bases and J by 0 bases, leaving 20 bases between them. The CDR3 coding sequence is TGTGCCAGCAGCCCGAATCTAGTCAGACAGTTAGCCAAAAACATTCAGTACTTC. Protein sequence: CASSPNLVRQLAKNIQYF.

There are a few counts of this clonotype. The chain is built from TRBV10-3 and TRBJ1-2, with 7 bases matching TRBD1. With V trimmed by 2 bases and J by 5 bases, 8 bases remained unmatched. The V gene's germline CDR1 is ENHRY and CDR2 SYGVKD. The CDR3 loop spans 15 amino acids. In nucleotides, the CDR3 is TGTGCCATCAGTGAGCCGGGGACAGACACTTATGGCTACACCTTC. Its protein is CAISEPGTDTYGYTF.

This clonotype has a handful of counts. V usage is TRBV28 and J usage is TRBJ2-1; 10 bases match TRBD1. V was pared by 4 bases and J by 12 bases, with 6 bases of the junction left unmatched. CDR1 and CDR2 (germline): MDHEN, SYDVKM. The CDR3 has 13 residues. Here the CDR3 reads CASSSGQGSRQFF. The CDR3 coding sequence is TGTGCCAGCAGTTCGGGACAGGGGTCGAGGCAGTTCTTC.

There are a few counts of this clonotype. The genes are TRBV6-5 and TRBJ2-7; 7 nucleotides align to TRBD2. V lost 6 bases, J lost 0 bases, and 8 bases stayed unmatched. The CDR3 sequence is 15 residues long. Germline V lookup: CDR1 MNHEY, CDR2 SVGAGI. The CDR3 spells CASRSPGGSSYEQYF. The CDR3 nucleotides read TGTGCCAGCAGGTCCCCCGGGGGGAGCTCCTACGAGCAGTACTTC.

This clonotype was seen more than once but under ten times. The chain has TRBV6-1 and TRBJ2-2, with TRBD2 matching over 9 bases. This CDR3 is 15 amino acids long. Germline assignment: CDR1 MNHNS and CDR2 SASEGT. V trimming: 5 bases; J trimming: 4 bases; junction bases outside the gene matches: 5. The DNA for the CDR3 is TGTGCCAGCAGTTTGCGGGGGGGCAGCACCGGGGAGCTGTTTTTT. It specifies CASSLRGGSTGELFF.

In this sample, this clonotype turned up a few times. The J gene is TRBJ1-2, the V gene TRBV20-1, with unresolved D. Germline V lookup: CDR1 DFQATT, CDR2 SNEGSKA (reference sequence). This CDR3 region has 12 residues. V shed 3 bases and J shed 3 bases, with 8 bases lying between them. In DNA form, the CDR3 reads TGCAGTGCTAGTCTGCCAGACTATGGCTACACCTTC. Translation: CSASLPDYGYTF.

In this sample, this clonotype turned up many times. The V gene is TRBV29-1, the J gene TRBJ1-1; D is undetermined. Between the trimmed V and J ends, which lost 4 bases and 1 base, there was a span of 1 base. Germline V CDR1 and CDR2: SQVTM, ANQGSEA. The CDR3 contains 10 residues. The CDR3 bases are TGCAGCGTTGCGAACACTGAAGCTTTCTTT. Encoded protein: CSVANTEAFF. Together with reference TRBV29-1 and TRBJ1-1, the CDR3 gives the full variable domain: SAVISQKPSRDICQRGTSLTIQCQVDSQVTMMFWYRQQPGQSLTLIATANQGSEATYESGFVIDKFPISRPNLTFSTLTVSNMSPEDSSIYLCSVANTEAFFGQGTRLTVV.

This clonotype was detected a few times. The rearrangement uses TRBV3-1 and TRBJ2-1; no clear D. The CDR3 has 16 amino acids. The germline V gene has CDR1 LGHDT and CDR2 YNNKEL (reference sequence). The V end was cut by 0 bases, the J end by 9 bases, with 18 bases between. In nucleotides, the CDR3 is TGTGCCAGCAGCCAAGATCCCGTCAGGATACGTACTGAGCAGTTCTTC. It yields the protein CASSQDPVRIRTEQFF.

This clonotype appeared a few times. The chain employs TRBV6-2 or TRBV6-3 and TRBJ2-7; D is uncertain. V gave up 5 bases and J gave up 4 bases, with 9 bases separating them. This CDR3 spans 12 amino acids. Germline V gives CDR1 MNHEY, CDR2 SVGEGT. The CDR3 here is CASSQTRYEQYV. The CDR3 DNA reads TGTGCCAGCAGTCAAACGAGGTACGAGCAGTACGTC.

This clonotype was picked up many times. The V gene is TRBV12-3 or TRBV12-4, the J gene TRBJ2-3; 14 nucleotides match TRBD2. J lost 6 bases, V lost 6 bases, and 17 bases had no gene match. The CDR3 extends over 19 amino acids. The CDR3 region is CASRTDYVGLAGASDTQYF. The CDR3 region has the DNA TGTGCCAGCAGGACCGATTACGTGGGACTAGCGGGGGCTTCGGATACGCAGTATTTT.

The gene calls are TRBV5-1 and TRBJ2-7; D might be TRBD2 (5 bases). The CDR3 runs to 15 residues. V was pared by 2 bases and J by 0 bases, with 12 bases between. The germline CDR1 and CDR2 sequences are SGHRS and YFSETQ. In DNA, the CDR3 is TGCGCCAGCAGCTTTTTCCGGAGGAGCTCCTACGAGCAGTACGTC. Protein product: CASSFFRRSSYEQYV.

The chain recombines TRBV7-9 with TRBJ1-5; D remains unclear. Trimming removed 5 bases from V and 4 bases from J, with 12 bases in between. This CDR3 has 14 amino acids. CDR1 and CDR2 (germline): SEHNR, FQNEAQ (reference sequence). The CDR3 DNA sequence: TGTGCCAGCAGCCTAGGATTCGGGAATCAGCCCCAGCATTTT. Translating it yields CASSLGFGNQPQHF.

This clonotype was seen more than once but under ten times. The J gene is TRBJ1-5, the V gene TRBV27; D possibly corresponds to TRBD1 (6 bases). This CDR3 has 15 residues. With 0 bases removed from V and 7 bases from J, the gap between germline ends came to 13 bases. Germline V gene lookup returns CDR1 MNHEY and CDR2 SMNVEV (reference sequence). The CDR3 region is CASSLSGGQWQPQHF. The CDR3 DNA sequence: TGTGCCAGCAGTTTATCTGGGGGGCAATGGCAGCCCCAGCATTTT.